This TCR beta chain originates from a study of long-term antiretroviral therapy in people with HIV. Findings and limits, study-wide: The data indicate that diversity increased after ART but remained below transplant donor controls.

At least two post-ART and at least one pre-ART PBMC sample were available for each donor. Trimming cost V 3 bases and J 7 bases; bases outside gene matches: 5. The CDR3 spans 16 residues. CDR1 and CDR2 (germline): KGHSH, LQKENI. An immunoSEQ assay, version v3.0, was performed at survey level. This table comes from immunoSEQ multiplex PCR, and its TCRdb copy is limited to in-frame clones, with some not included. The repertoire holds under 30,000 clones, with roughly 87% as singletons. A remark on this clone: As yet, its antigen is unknown.

V and J are TRBV18 and TRBJ2-1; 14 positions match TRBD2. The source is a man aged 50-59 years with HIV. The sample consisted of unsorted PBMCs, taken 1.8 years before starting antiretroviral therapy. CDR3 residues: CASSPLTSGGANEQFF. CDR3 DNA: TGTGCCAGCTCACCGCTGACTAGCGGGGGGGCTAATGAGCAGTTCTTC.